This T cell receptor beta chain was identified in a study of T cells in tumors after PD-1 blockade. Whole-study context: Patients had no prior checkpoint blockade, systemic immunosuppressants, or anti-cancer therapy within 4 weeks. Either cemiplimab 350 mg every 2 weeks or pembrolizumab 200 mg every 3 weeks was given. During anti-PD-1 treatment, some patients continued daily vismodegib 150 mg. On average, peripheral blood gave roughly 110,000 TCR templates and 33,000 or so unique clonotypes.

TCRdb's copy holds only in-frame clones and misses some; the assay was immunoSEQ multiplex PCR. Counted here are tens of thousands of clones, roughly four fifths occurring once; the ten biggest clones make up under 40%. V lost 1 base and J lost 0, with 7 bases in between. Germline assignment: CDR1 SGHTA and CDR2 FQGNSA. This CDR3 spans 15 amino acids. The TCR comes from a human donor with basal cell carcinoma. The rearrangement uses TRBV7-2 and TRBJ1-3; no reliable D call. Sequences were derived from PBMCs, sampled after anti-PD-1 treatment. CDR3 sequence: CASSLGPSSGNTIYF. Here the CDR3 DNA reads TGTGCCAGCAGCTTAGGACCCAGCTCTGGAAACACCATATATTTT.